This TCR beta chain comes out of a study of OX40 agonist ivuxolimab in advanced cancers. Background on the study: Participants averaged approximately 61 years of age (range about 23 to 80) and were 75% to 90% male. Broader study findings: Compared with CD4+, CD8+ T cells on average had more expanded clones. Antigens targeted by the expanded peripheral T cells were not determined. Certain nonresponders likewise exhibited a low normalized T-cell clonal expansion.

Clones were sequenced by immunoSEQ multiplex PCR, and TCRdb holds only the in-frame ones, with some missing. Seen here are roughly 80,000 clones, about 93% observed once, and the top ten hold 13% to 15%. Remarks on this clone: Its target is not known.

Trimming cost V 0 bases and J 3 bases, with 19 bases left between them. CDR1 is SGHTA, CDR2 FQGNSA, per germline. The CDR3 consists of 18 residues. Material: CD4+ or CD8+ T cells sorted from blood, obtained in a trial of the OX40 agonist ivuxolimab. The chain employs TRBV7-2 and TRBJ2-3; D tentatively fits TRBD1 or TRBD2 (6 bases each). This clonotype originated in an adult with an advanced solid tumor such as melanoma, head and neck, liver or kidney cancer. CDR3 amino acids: CASSLAKEGGSFTDTQYF. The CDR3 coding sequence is TGTGCCAGCAGCTTAGCTAAAGAGGGGGGCAGTTTTACAGATACGCAGTATTTT. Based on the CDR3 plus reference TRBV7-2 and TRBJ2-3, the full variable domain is GAGVSQSPSNKVTEKGKDVELRCDPISGHTALYWYRQSLGQGLEFLIYFQGNSAPDKSGLPSDRFSAERTGGSVSTLTIQRTQQEDSAVYLCASSLAKEGGSFTDTQYFGPGTRLTVL.